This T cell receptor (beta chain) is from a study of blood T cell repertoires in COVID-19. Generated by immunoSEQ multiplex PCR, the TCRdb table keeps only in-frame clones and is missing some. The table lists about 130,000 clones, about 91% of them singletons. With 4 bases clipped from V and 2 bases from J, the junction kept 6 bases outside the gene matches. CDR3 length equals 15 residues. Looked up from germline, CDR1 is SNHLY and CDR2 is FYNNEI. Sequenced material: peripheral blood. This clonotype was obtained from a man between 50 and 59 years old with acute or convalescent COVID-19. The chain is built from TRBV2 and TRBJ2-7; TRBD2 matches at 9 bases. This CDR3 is CASSVRASGTYEQYF. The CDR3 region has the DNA TGTGCCAGCAGTGTGAGGGCTAGCGGGACCTACGAGCAGTACTTC.